This T cell receptor beta chain was sequenced in a study of a mutant IDH1 vaccine in newly diagnosed glioma. The study, taken as a whole, reports: Pseudoprogression showed no apparent link to changes in top peripheral T cell clonotypes.

This clone was found once. The antigen is not known. This table comes from immunoSEQ multiplex PCR, and its TCRdb copy is limited to in-frame clones, with some not included. The sample consists of under 150,000 clones, about nine tenths of them appearing once. Documented time point: week 11, during vaccination. Vaccination comprised doses that each held 300 ug of mutant IDH1 20-mer peptide, plus topical imiquimod. The trim removed 6 bases at V and 0 bases at J, leaving 3 bases unmatched. Germline values: CDR1 WSHSY, CDR2 SAAADI. The CDR3 has 14 amino acids. The V gene is TRBV10-2, the J gene TRBJ2-7; 9 bases fit TRBD2. This TCR was recovered from a woman aged 45 to 65 with glioma. Specimen: PBMCs, collected from a glioma patient whose treatment included an IDH1 peptide vaccine. DNA for the CDR3: TGCGCCAGCAGCCGTAGCGGGAGCTCCTACGAGCAGTACTTC. As protein: CASSRSGSSYEQYF.